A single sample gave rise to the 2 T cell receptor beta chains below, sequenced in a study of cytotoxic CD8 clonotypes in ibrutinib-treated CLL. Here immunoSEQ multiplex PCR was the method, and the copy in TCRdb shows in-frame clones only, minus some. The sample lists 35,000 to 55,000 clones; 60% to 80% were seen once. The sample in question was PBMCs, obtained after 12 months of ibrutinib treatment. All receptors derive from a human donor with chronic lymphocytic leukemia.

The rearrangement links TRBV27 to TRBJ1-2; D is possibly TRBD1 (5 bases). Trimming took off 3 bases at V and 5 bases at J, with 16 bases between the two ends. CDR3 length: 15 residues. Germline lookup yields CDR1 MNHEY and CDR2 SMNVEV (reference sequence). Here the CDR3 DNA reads TGTGCCAGCAGTTTGACGGGACTACGGCCTTATGGCTACACCTTC. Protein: CASSLTGLRPYGYTF.

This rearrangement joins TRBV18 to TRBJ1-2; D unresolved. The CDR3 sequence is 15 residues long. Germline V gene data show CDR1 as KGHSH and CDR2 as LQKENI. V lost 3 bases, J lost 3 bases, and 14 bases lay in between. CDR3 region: CASSPAGSGDYGYTF. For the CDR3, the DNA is TGTGCCAGCTCACCCGCGGGCAGTGGGGACTATGGCTACACCTTC.